Below are 23 T cell receptor beta chains sequenced from a single sample in a study of OX40 agonist ivuxolimab in advanced cancers. Repertoires were generated with immunoSEQ multiplex PCR, while TCRdb's copy carries only in-frame clones and drops some. The sample includes about 46,000 clones, 70% to 90% of them seen just once. Sequenced material: CD4+ or CD8+ T cells sorted from blood, taken in a trial of the OX40 agonist ivuxolimab. The receptors shown here come from an adult with an advanced solid tumor such as melanoma, head and neck, liver or kidney cancer.

The chain carries TRBV5-1 and TRBJ1-1; 7 bases fit TRBD1. Germline V gene sequence: CDR1 SGHRS, CDR2 YFSETQ. This CDR3 spans 14 amino acids. The V and J ends lost 4 bases and 4 bases, in that order; junction bases with no gene match: 7. The CDR3 DNA follows: TGCGCCAGCAGCCAGACAGGGAGCACCACTGAAGCTTTCTTT. Translation gives CASSQTGSTTEAFF.

The chain employs TRBV4-1 and TRBJ2-1; D uncertain. CDR1 and CDR2 (germline): MGHRA, YSYEKL. The CDR3 runs to 12 residues. Trimming cost V 0 bases and J 8 bases, with 5 bases left between them. The CDR3 here is CASSQERDEQFF. CDR3 DNA sequence: TGCGCCAGCAGCCAAGAAAGGGATGAGCAGTTCTTC.

A single count supports this clone. The V gene is TRBV9, the J gene TRBJ2-3, with D maybe TRBD2 (5 bases). Trimming cost V 2 bases and J 1 base, with 14 bases left between them. CDR1 and CDR2 (germline): SGDLS, YYNGEE. This CDR3 is 16 amino acids long. This CDR3 is CASSVKRTGGTDTQYF. Written as DNA, the CDR3 is TGTGCCAGCAGCGTCAAGAGGACCGGGGGCACAGATACGCAGTATTTT.

By sample share, this clone is medium-sized. V gene TRBV7-9 combines with J gene TRBJ2-1; a weak D match, TRBD2 (5 bases). Germline loops: CDR1 SEHNR, CDR2 FQNEAQ (reference sequence). CDR3 length equals 11 residues. With 4 bases removed from V and 12 bases from J, the gap between germline ends came to 10 bases. CDR3 residues: CASSSSEGQFF. CDR3 bases: TGTGCCAGCAGCTCCTCAGAGGGGCAGTTCTTC.

The chain has TRBV7-2 and TRBJ2-1; 15 bases are a match to TRBD2. This CDR3 spans 16 amino acids. Trimming at V came to 2 bases and at J to 7 bases, leaving 3 bases not matched to a gene. CDR1 and CDR2 (germline): SGHTA, FQGNSA. The chain's CDR3 is CASSLTGTSGRNEQFF. CDR3 nucleotide sequence: TGTGCCAGCAGCTTAACCGGGACTAGCGGGAGGAATGAGCAGTTCTTC.

The rearrangement links TRBV27 to TRBJ1-5; D is possibly TRBD1 (6 bases). V gave up 3 bases and J gave up 2 bases, with 8 bases separating them. Germline values: CDR1 MNHEY, CDR2 SMNVEV (reference sequence). The CDR3 is 14 residues long. The CDR3 reads CASSFYRGNQPQHF. As DNA, the CDR3 is TGTGCCAGCAGTTTTTACAGGGGCAATCAGCCCCAGCATTTT.

This chain uses TRBV7-8 with TRBJ2-7; no clear D. The V end lost 5 bases, the J end lost 6 bases, and 11 bases lay between the germline ends. The CDR3 totals 12 residues. Per the germline V gene, CDR1 is SGHVS and CDR2 is FQNEAQ. For the CDR3, the DNA is TGTGCCAGCAGCCCGTTTGGTTCCGAGCAGTACTTC. Its translation: CASSPFGSEQYF.

The chain has TRBV6-5 and TRBJ2-2, with unresolved D. The length of the CDR3 is 12 residues. Trimming left V 1 base short and J 6 bases short, with 3 bases between. Germline V CDR1 and CDR2: MNHEY, SVGAGI. CDR3 loop: CASSYFSGELFF. The CDR3 DNA reads TGTGCCAGCAGTTACTTTTCCGGGGAGCTGTTTTTT.

This clone has just one count. The chain uses TRBV2 and TRBJ1-2, with 7 nucleotides matching TRBD1. There are 16 residues in the CDR3. The junction had 11 bases not matched to a gene; V was cut back by 6 bases and J by 1 base. The V gene's germline CDR1 is SNHLY and CDR2 FYNNEI. This CDR3 reads CASRGTVLTLNYGYTF. The CDR3 bases are TGTGCCAGCAGGGGGACAGTCCTGACTCTTAACTATGGCTACACCTTC.

The J gene is TRBJ1-6, the V gene TRBV4-1; no clear D gene. This CDR3 is 16 amino acids long. V lost 0 bases, J lost 1 base, and 7 bases lay in between. Germline V gives CDR1 MGHRA, CDR2 YSYEKL. Here the CDR3 reads CASSQDLVSYNSPLHF. CDR3 in DNA: TGCGCCAGCAGCCAAGATCTGGTATCCTATAATTCACCCCTCCACTTT.

This clone was counted between two and nine times. The sample holds other DNA sequences that translate to the same CDR3. The rearrangement uses TRBV27 and TRBJ2-3; 11 bases match TRBD2. The ends lost 2 bases at V and 3 bases at J; junction bases unmatched: 4. CDR1 and CDR2 (germline): MNHEY, SMNVEV (reference sequence). The CDR3 runs to 16 residues. The CDR3 loop is CASSLLAGGLTDTQYF. The CDR3 DNA sequence: TGTGCCAGCAGTTTACTAGCGGGAGGTCTAACAGATACGCAGTATTTT.

The V gene is TRBV5-1, the J gene TRBJ2-2, with 11 bases identical to TRBD2. In germline, CDR1 is SGHRS, CDR2 YFSETQ. The ends lost 4 bases at V and 1 base at J; junction bases unmatched: 3. The CDR3 spans 16 residues. CDR3 in amino acids: CASSPTSGENTGELFF. The CDR3 coding sequence is TGCGCCAGCAGCCCGACTAGCGGGGAGAACACCGGGGAGCTGTTTTTT.

The chain is built from TRBV13 and TRBJ2-1, with 8 positions matching TRBD2. Per germline, CDR1 PRHDT and CDR2 FYEKMQ (reference sequence). V shed 0 bases, J shed 8 bases, and the junction held 6 bases outside the gene matches. The CDR3 is 15 amino acids. The CDR3 region has the DNA TGTGCCAGCAGCTTAGGGAGGGGACTAGTCTATGAGCAGTTCTTC. This codes for CASSLGRGLVYEQFF. The whole variable domain, filled in from reference TRBV13 and TRBJ2-1, reads AAGVIQSPRHLIKEKRETATLKCYPIPRHDTVYWYQQGPGQDPQFLISFYEKMQSDKGSIPDRFSAQQFSDYHSELNMSSLELGDSALYFCASSLGRGLVYEQFFGPGTRLTVL.

V is TRBV5-4 and J is TRBJ2-1, with 10 bases aligning to TRBD2. The CDR3 has 15 residues. From germline, CDR1 is SGHNT and CDR2 YYREEE (reference sequence). V lost 2 bases and J lost 7; bases outside the gene matches: 6. CDR3: CASSFGLAEGNEQFF. The CDR3 DNA reads as TGTGCCAGCAGCTTCGGACTAGCGGAGGGTAATGAGCAGTTCTTC.

The V gene is TRBV15, the J gene TRBJ2-1, with 7 positions matching TRBD2. Germline CDR1 LNHNV, CDR2 YYDKDF (reference sequence). The CDR3 extends over 20 amino acids. The trim removed 0 bases at V and 0 bases at J, leaving 14 bases unmatched. CDR3 coding DNA: TGTGCCACCAGCAGAGATCTCTTCTGGCTAGCGGATAGCTCCTACAATGAGCAGTTCTTC. It codes for CATSRDLFWLADSSYNEQFF.

The CDR3 loop is CASSYGVDTYNYGYTF. The CDR3 DNA reads TGTGCCAGCAGTTACGGGGTAGATACCTATAACTATGGCTACACCTTC. The chain recombines TRBV6-5 with TRBJ1-2; D is unresolved. The CDR3 loop spans 16 amino acids. CDR1 is MNHEY and CDR2 is SVGAGI in the germline V gene. The V end lost 2 bases, the J end lost 1 base, and 14 bases lay between the germline ends.

V gene TRBV10-3 combines with J gene TRBJ2-7; no reliable D call. The V and J ends lost 2 bases and 3 bases respectively, with 5 bases between them. CDR3 length: 12 residues. Germline V lookup: CDR1 ENHRY, CDR2 SYGVKD. The DNA for the CDR3 is TGTGCCATCAGTGAGGTGATCTACGAGCAGTACTTC. It encodes CAISEVIYEQYF.

This chain joins TRBV6-6 and TRBJ1-1, with 7 bases identical to TRBD1. CDR3 length equals 14 residues. J was trimmed by 0 bases and V by 8 bases; bases with no gene match: 6. Germline V gene lookup returns CDR1 MNHNY and CDR2 SVGAGI (reference sequence). The CDR3 protein is CASQTGIMNTEAFF. The CDR3 DNA sequence: TGTGCCAGCCAGACAGGGATCATGAACACTGAAGCTTTCTTT.

The rearrangement links TRBV2 to TRBJ2-7, with D unresolved. Germline CDR1 reads SNHLY; CDR2 reads FYNNEI. Trimming pared 7 bases from V and 1 base from J, leaving 2 bases between. This CDR3 has 10 amino acids. This CDR3 reads CASTSYEQYF. DNA of the CDR3: TGTGCCAGCACTTCCTACGAGCAGTACTTC.

The chain recombines TRBV7-8 with TRBJ2-5, with D hard to call. Germline V lookup: CDR1 SGHVS, CDR2 FQNEAQ. Trimming removed 1 base at V and 5 bases at J, with 11 bases between. This CDR3 contains 14 residues. CDR3 loop: CASSLVALTETQYF. CDR3 in DNA: TGTGCCAGCAGCTTAGTTGCCCTTACGGAGACCCAGTACTTC.

The chain links TRBV13 to TRBJ2-3; D ambiguous. CDR1 is PRHDT and CDR2 is FYEKMQ in the germline V gene (reference sequence). The CDR3 runs to 14 residues. The germline V and J ends were trimmed by 1 base and 0 bases, with 5 bases remaining between them. CDR3 DNA: TGTGCCAGCAGCTTAGTGGGAAGCACAGATACGCAGTATTTT. Translation: CASSLVGSTDTQYF.

This clone showed up just a few times. The chain carries TRBV5-5 and TRBJ2-1; D remains ambiguous. In germline, CDR1 is SGHKS, CDR2 YYEKEE (reference sequence). V shed 1 base and J shed 4 bases, with 6 bases lying between them. The CDR3 is 13 residues long. CDR3: CASSLSVYNEQFF. The CDR3 coding sequence is TGTGCCAGCAGCTTGTCGGTTTACAATGAGCAGTTCTTC.

This sequence joins TRBV5-6 and TRBJ2-3; maybe TRBD2 (7 bases). V lost 0 bases and J lost 3, with 14 bases in between. Germline loops: CDR1 SGHDT, CDR2 YYEEEE. This CDR3 contains 16 residues. The CDR3 is CASSLVSRGHTDTQYF. The CDR3 nucleotides read TGTGCCAGCAGCTTGGTTTCGCGGGGGCATACAGATACGCAGTATTTT.